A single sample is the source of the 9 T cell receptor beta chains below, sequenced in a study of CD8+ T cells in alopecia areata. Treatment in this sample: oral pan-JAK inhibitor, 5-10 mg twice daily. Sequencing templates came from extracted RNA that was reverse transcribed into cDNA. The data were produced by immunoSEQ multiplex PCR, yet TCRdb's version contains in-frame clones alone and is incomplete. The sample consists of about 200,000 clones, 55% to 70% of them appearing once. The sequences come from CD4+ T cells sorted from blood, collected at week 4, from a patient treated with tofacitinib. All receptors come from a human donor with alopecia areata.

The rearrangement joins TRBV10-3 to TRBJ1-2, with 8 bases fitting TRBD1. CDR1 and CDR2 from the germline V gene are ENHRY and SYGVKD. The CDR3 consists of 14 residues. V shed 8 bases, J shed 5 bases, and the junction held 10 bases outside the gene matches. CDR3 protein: CAIAPGGAEYGYTF. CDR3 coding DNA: TGTGCCATCGCCCCAGGGGGCGCGGAGTATGGCTACACCTTC.

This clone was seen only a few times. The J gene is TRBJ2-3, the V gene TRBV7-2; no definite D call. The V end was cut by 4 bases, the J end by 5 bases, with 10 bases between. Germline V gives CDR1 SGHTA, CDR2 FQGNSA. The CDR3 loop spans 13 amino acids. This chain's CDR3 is CASSSSREDTQYF. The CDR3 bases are TGTGCCAGCAGCTCTTCTAGGGAAGATACGCAGTATTTT.

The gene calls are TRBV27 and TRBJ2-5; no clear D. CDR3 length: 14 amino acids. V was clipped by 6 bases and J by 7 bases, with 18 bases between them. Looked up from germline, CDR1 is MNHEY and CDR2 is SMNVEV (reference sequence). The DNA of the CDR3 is TGTGCCAGCAGCCTCGGATGGGCCCTTGGGACCCAGTACTTC. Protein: CASSLGWALGTQYF.

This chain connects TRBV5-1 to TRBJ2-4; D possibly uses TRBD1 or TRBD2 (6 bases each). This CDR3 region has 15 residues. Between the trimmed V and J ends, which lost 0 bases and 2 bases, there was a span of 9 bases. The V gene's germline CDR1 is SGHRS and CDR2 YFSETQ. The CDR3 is CASSLDGGSKNIQYF. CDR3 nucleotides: TGCGCCAGCAGCTTGGACGGGGGCTCCAAAAACATTCAGTACTTC.

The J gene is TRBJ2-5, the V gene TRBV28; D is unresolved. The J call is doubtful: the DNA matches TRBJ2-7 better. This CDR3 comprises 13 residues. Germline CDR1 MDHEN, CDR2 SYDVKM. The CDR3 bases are TGTGCCAGCAGTTTTCCCCAGGTCTACGAGCAGTACTTC. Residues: CASSFPQVYEQYF.

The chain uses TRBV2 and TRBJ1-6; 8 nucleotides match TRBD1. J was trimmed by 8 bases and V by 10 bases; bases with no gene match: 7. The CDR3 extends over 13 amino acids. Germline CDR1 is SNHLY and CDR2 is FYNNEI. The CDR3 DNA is TGTGCCACCACAACAGGGGGGTATTCACCCCTCCACTTT. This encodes CATTTGGYSPLHF.

Here the CDR3 reads CASSEALRQAEQYF. The CDR3 DNA is TGTGCCAGCAGTGAAGCCCTTAGACAGGCGGAGCAGTACTTC. The rearrangement uses TRBV6-1 and TRBJ2-7; a possible D gene is TRBD1 (6 bases). CDR1 MNHNS and CDR2 SASEGT come from the germline V gene. V lost 0 bases, J lost 7 bases, and 13 bases lay in between. This CDR3 has 14 residues.

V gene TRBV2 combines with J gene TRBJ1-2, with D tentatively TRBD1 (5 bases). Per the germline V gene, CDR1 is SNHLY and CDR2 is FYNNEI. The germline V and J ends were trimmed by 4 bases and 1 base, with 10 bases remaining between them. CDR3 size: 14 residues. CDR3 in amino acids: CASSVEGNNYGYTF. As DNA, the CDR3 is TGTGCCAGCAGTGTTGAGGGGAATAACTATGGCTACACCTTC.

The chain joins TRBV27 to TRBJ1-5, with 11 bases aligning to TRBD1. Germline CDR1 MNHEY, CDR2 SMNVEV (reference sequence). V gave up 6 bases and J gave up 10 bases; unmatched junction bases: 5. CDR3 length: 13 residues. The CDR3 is CASRRTGGDPQHF. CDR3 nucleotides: TGTGCCAGCAGAAGGACAGGGGGCGATCCCCAGCATTTT.